The clone carrying this TCR beta chain was seen a few times. Its antigen is not identified. This specimen comes from a study of cytomegalovirus exposure and HLA in healthy donors. The CDR3 length is 15 residues. V lost 5 bases and J 3 bases, leaving 16 bases between the germline ends. Germline loops: CDR1 MDHEN, CDR2 SYDVKM. It was with 60 Vbeta and 13 Jbeta primers that the PCR ran. Clones were read by immunoSEQ multiplex PCR, and TCRdb kept only the in-frame ones, dropping some. Of about 130,000 clones in the sample, about three quarters were seen once. The study, taken as a whole, reports: What a later analysis showed was that several of the most significant clusters appeared linked to common viral pathogens. One variant, a missense change in DCLRE1C, was linked in a later analysis to TCR beta V- and J-gene trimming. Segments of the TCR beta V type were, in most cases, productive about 87% or about 30% of the time in an earlier analysis.

The sequence was obtained from a female donor in good health and CMV-seropositive. The chain joins TRBV28 to TRBJ1-2; possible D gene TRBD1, 6 bases. The sample was PBMCs. CDR3 DNA sequence: TGTGCCAGCAGTCGATCAGGGGCGTTTGACTATGGCTACACCTTC. Its translation: CASSRSGAFDYGYTF.